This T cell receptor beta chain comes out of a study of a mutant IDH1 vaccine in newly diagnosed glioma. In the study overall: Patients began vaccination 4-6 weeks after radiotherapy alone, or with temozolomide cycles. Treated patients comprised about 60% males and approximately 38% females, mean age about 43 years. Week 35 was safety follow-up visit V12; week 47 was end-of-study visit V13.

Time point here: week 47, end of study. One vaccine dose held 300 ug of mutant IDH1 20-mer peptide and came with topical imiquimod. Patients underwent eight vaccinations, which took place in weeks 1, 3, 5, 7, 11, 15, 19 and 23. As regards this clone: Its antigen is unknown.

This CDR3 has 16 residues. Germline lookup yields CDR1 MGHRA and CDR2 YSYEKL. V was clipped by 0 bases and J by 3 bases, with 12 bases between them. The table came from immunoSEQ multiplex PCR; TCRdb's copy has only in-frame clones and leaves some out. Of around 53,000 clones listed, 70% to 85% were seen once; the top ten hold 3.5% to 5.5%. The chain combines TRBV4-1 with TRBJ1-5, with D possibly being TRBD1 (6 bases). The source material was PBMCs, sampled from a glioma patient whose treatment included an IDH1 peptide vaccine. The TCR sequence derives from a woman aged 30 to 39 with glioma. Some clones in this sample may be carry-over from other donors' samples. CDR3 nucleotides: TGCGCCAGCAGCCAAGAACGTCAGGGGTTCAATCAGCCCCAGCATTTT. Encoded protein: CASSQERQGFNQPQHF.